This TCR beta chain was sequenced during a study of blood T cell repertoires in COVID-19. Study as a whole: From the United States, Italy and Spain came samples of acute and convalescent COVID-19.

Clinical history as reported by participants underpinned cohort assignment. CDR1 MNHEY and CDR2 SVGAGI come from the germline V gene. The CDR3 has 16 amino acids. Trimming cost V 2 bases and J 3 bases; bases outside gene matches: 5. Here immunoSEQ multiplex PCR was the method, and the copy in TCRdb shows in-frame clones only, minus some. This table holds 190,000 or so clones, approximately 86% found once. The specimen was PBMCs or T cells enriched from blood (not recorded which). The sequence was obtained from a man between 18 and 35 years old with acute COVID-19. V and J are TRBV6-5 and TRBJ1-2; 11 nucleotides match TRBD1. In DNA, the CDR3 is TGTGCCAGCAGTTACACTGGACAGGGGGCGGACTATGGCTACACCTTC. Encoded protein: CASSYTGQGADYGYTF.